The clone carrying this T cell receptor (beta chain) was picked up many times. What it binds is not known. The source of the sample is a study of T-cell reconstitution after alpha-beta-depleted transplantation in children. Study results and limitations: From newly produced T cells came most of the T-cell counts and diversity one year after transplant. There were reportedly several hundred expanded graft clones from which alpha-beta T cells came about two months after transplant. Surviving recipient cells, namely T cells and thymic progenitors, were the source of high day-60 TCRbeta diversity in some patients.

Researchers prepared the TCRbeta library using unique molecular identifiers, the study reports. TCRdb ran MiXCR on the PCR reads and lists one entry per CDR3 protein. Of 55,000 to 70,000 distinct CDR3 sequences in the sample, approximately 11% are singletons; the top ten hold over 10%. The trim removed 3 bases at V and 6 bases at J, leaving 8 bases unmatched. The germline V gene has CDR1 LNHDA and CDR2 SQIVND (reference sequence). There are 15 residues in the CDR3. The sequenced sample was PBMCs, obtained before TCRalphabeta/CD19-depleted stem cell transplant. The V and J genes are TRBV19 and TRBJ2-3, with 8 bases that match TRBD2. The source of this sequence is a boy between 10 and 17 years old with acute myeloid leukemia, due to receive a stem cell transplant. CDR3 DNA sequence: TGTGCCAGTAGTATTCGGAGCGGGAGTTGGGATACGCAGTATTTT. Residues: CASSIRSGSWDTQYF.